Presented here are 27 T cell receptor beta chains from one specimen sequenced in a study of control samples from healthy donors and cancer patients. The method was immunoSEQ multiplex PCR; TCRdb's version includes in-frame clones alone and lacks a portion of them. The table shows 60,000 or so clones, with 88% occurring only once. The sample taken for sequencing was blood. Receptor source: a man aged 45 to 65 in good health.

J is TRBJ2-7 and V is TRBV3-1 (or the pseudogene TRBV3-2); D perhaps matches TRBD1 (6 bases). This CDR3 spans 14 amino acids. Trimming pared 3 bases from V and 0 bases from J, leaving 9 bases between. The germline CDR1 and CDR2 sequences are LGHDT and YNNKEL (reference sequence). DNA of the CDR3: TGTGCCAGCAGCCACTGGGACACCTCCTACGAGCAGTACTTC. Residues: CASSHWDTSYEQYF.

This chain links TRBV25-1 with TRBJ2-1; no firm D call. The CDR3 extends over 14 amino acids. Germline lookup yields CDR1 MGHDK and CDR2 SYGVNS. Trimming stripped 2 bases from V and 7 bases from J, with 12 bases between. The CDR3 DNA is TGTGCCAGCAGTGAAGTGTGGGCCGTGAATGAGCAGTTCTTC. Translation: CASSEVWAVNEQFF.

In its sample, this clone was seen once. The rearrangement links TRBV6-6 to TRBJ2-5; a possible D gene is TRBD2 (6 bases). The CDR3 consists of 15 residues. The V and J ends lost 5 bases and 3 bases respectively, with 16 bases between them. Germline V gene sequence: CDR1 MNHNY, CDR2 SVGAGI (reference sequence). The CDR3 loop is CASSVVEGREETQYF. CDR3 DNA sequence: TGTGCCAGCAGTGTCGTGGAGGGAAGGGAAGAGACCCAGTACTTC.

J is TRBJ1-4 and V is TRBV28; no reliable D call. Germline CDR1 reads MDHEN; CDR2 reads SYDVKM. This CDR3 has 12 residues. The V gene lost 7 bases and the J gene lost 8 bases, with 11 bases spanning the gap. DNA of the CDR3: TGTGCCAGCACCCCTTCCGGAGAAAAACTGTTTTTT. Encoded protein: CASTPSGEKLFF.

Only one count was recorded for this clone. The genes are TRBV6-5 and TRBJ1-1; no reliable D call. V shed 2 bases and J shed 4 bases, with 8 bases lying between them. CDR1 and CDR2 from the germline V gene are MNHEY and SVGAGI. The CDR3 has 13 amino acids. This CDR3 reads CASSYLGSTEAFF. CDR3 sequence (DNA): TGTGCCAGCAGTTACCTAGGAAGCACTGAAGCTTTCTTT.

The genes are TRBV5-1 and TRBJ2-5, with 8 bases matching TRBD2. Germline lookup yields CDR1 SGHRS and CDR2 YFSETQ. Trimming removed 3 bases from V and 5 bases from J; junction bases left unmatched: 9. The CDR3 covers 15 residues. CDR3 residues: CASSSGPGGGETQYF. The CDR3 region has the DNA TGCGCCAGCAGCTCAGGCCCGGGCGGGGGGGAGACCCAGTACTTC.

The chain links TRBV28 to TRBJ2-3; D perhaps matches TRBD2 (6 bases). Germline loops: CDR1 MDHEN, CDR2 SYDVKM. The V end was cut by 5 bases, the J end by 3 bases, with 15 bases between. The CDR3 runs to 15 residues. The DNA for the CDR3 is TGTGCCAGCAGTACCCCGGGAGAACTTACAGATACGCAGTATTTT. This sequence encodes CASSTPGELTDTQYF. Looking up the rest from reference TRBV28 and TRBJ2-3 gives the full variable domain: DVKVTQSSRYLVKRTGEKVFLECVQDMDHENMFWYRQDPGLGLRLIYFSYDVKMKEKGDIPEGYSVSREKKERFSLILESASTNQTSMYLCASSTPGELTDTQYFGPGTRLTVL.

The CDR3, as DNA: TGTGCCAGCAGACCGACAGGGGGCGGCCAGCCCCAGCATTTT. Its translation: CASRPTGGGQPQHF. The V gene is TRBV28, the J gene TRBJ1-5; 10 bases are shared with TRBD1. V lost 6 bases and J lost 7; bases outside the gene matches: 6. Germline V lookup: CDR1 MDHEN, CDR2 SYDVKM. This CDR3 is 14 amino acids long.

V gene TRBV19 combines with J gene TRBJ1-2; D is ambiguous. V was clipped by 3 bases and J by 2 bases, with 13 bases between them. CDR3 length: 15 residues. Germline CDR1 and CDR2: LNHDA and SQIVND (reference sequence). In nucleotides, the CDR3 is TGTGCCAGTAGTATCCCGGCGGGGATCAACTATGGCTACACCTTC. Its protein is CASSIPAGINYGYTF.

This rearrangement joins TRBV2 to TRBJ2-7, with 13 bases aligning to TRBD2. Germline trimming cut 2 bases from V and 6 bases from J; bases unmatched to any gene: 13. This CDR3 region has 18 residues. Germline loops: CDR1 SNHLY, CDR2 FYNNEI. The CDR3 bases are TGTGCCAGCAGTGAACAAGGGACTAGCGGGACCCCTTTTTCCGAGCAGTACTTC. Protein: CASSEQGTSGTPFSEQYF.

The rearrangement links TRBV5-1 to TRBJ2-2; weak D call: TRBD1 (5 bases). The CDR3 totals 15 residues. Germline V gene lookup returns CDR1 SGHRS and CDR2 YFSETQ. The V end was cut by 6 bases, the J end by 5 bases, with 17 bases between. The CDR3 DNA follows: TGCGCCAGCATCCTGAGTACAGGAGAGACCGGGGAGCTGTTTTTT. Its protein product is CASILSTGETGELFF.

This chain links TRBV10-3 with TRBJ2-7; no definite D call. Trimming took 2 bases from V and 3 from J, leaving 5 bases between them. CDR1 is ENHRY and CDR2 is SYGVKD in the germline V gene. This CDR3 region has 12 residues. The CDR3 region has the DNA TGTGCCATCAGTGAGATGGGCTACGAGCAGTACTTC. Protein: CAISEMGYEQYF.

As DNA, the CDR3 is TGTGCCAGCAGTCTTATCCCGGGGGCTACCACCTACGAGCAGTACTTC. This sequence encodes CASSLIPGATTYEQYF. The rearrangement links TRBV27 to TRBJ2-7, with D perhaps TRBD1 or TRBD2 (6 bases each). The CDR3 extends over 16 amino acids. Trimming removed 5 bases at V and 2 bases at J, with 19 bases between. CDR1 and CDR2 from the germline V gene are MNHEY and SMNVEV (reference sequence).

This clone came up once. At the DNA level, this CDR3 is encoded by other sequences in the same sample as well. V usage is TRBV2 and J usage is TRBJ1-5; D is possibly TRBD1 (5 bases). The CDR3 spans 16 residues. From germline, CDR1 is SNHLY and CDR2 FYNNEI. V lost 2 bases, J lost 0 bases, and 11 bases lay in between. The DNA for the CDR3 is TGTGCCAGCAGTGAACAAACAGGCATTAGCAATCAGCCCCAGCATTTT. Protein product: CASSEQTGISNQPQHF.

The CDR3 spells CASSRSGTGELFF. The CDR3 DNA is TGTGCCAGCAGTCGCTCAGGGACCGGGGAGCTGTTTTTT. The V gene is TRBV6-2 or TRBV6-3, the J gene TRBJ2-2, with a weak D call TRBD1 (5 bases). This CDR3 region has 13 residues. V was clipped by 5 bases and J by 5 bases, with 9 bases between them. Germline assignment: CDR1 MNHEY and CDR2 SVGEGT.

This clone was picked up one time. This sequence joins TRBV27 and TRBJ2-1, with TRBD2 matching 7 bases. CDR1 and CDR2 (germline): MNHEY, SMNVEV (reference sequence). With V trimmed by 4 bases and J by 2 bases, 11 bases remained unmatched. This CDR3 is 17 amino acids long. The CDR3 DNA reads TGTGCCAGCAGTTCCCCCCGAGCGGGAAAGGCCTACAATGAGCAGTTCTTC. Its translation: CASSSPRAGKAYNEQFF.

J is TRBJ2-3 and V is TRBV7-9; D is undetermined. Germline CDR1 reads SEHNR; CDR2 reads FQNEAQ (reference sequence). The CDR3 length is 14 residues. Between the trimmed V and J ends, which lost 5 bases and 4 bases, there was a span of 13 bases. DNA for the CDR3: TGTGCCAGCAGCCCAGGACGCCCCCCAGATACGCAGTATTTT. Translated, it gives CASSPGRPPDTQYF.

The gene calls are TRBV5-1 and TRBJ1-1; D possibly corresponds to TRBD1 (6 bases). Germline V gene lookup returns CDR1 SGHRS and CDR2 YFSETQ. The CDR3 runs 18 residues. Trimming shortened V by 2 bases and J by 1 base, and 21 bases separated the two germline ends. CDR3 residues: CASSLALQPSTGNTEAFF. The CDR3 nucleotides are TGCGCCAGCAGCTTAGCCCTACAACCCTCGACAGGGAACACTGAAGCTTTCTTT. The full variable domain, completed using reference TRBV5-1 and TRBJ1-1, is KAGVTQTPRYLIKTRGQQVTLSCSPISGHRSVSWYQQTPGQGLQFLFEYFSETQRNKGNFPGRFSGRQFSNSRSEMNVSTLELGDSALYLCASSLALQPSTGNTEAFFGQGTRLTVV.

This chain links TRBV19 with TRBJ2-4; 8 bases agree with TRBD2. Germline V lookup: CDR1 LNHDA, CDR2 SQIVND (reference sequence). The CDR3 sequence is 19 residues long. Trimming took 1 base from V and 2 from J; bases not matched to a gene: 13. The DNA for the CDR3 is TGTGCCAGTAGTATAGCCAAAGTGGCGGGGGGCGCGTCCAAAAACATTCAGTACTTC. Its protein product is CASSIAKVAGGASKNIQYF.

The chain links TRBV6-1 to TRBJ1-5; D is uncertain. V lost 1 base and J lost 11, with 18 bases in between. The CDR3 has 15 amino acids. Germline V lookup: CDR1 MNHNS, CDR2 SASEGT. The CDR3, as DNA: TGTGCCAGCAGTGAAGGGGCCGGGCAGTTTGGGGCCCAGCATTTT. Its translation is CASSEGAGQFGAQHF.

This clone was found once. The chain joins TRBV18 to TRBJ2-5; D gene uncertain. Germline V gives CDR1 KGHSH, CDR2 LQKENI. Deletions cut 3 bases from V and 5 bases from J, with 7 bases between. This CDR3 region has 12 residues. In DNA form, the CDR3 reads TGTGCCAGCTCACCGCAGAGGGAGACCCAGTACTTC. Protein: CASSPQRETQYF.

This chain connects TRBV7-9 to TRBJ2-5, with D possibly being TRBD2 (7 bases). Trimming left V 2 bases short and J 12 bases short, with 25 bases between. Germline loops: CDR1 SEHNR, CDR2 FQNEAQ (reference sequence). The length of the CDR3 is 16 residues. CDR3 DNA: TGTGCCAGCAGCTTATGGCCAGGGGTGCGGGGGAATGTCGAGTACTTC. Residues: CASSLWPGVRGNVEYF.

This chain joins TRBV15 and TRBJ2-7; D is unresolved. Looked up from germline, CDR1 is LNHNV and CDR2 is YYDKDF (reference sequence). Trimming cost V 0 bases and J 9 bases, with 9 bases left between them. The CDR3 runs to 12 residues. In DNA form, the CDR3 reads TGTGCCACCAGCAGAGATAATGGATGGCAGTACTTC. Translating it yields CATSRDNGWQYF.

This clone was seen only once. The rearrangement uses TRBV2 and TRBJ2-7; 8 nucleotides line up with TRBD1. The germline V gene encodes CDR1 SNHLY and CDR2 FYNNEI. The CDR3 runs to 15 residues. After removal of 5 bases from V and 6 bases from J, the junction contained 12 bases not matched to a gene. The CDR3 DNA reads TGTGCCAGCAGTCAGGGGGCCATCCTCCCCGGCGAGCAGTACTTC. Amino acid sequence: CASSQGAILPGEQYF. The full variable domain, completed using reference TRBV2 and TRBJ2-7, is EPEVTQTPSHQVTQMGQEVILRCVPISNHLYFYWYRQILGQKVEFLVSFYNNEISEKSEIFDDQFSVERPDGSNFTLKIRSTKLEDSAMYFCASSQGAILPGEQYFGPGTRLTVT.

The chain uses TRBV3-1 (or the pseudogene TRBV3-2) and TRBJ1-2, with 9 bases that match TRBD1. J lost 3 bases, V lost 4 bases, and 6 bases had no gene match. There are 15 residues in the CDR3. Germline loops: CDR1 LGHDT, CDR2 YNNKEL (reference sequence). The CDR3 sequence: CASSPQWTGDYGYTF. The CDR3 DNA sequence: TGTGCCAGCAGCCCTCAGTGGACAGGGGACTATGGCTACACCTTC.

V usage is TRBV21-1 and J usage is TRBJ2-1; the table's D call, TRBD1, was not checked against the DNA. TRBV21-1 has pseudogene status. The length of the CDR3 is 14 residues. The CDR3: CASSSRGQYNEQFF. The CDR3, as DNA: TGTGCCAGCAGCTCCCGAGGACAGTACAATGAGCAGTTCTTC.

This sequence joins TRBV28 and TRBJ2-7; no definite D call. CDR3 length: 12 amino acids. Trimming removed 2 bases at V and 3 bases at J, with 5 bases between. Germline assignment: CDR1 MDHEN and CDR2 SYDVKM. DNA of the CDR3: TGTGCCAGCAGTTTAACTCTCTACGAGCAGTACTTC. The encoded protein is CASSLTLYEQYF.